The entry below gives a single T cell receptor (beta chain) sequence along with its context. The data derive from a study of blood T cell repertoires in COVID-19. Study-wide context: The origin of the acute and convalescent COVID-19 samples was the United States, Italy and Spain.

The CDR3 sequence is 18 residues long. Germline V gene lookup returns CDR1 LNHNV and CDR2 YYDKDF (reference sequence). Trimming at V came to 0 bases and at J to 1 base, leaving 6 bases not matched to a gene. Method: immunoSEQ multiplex PCR; TCRdb's copy keeps in-frame clones and lacks some. The sample includes around 160,000 clones, 82% of them seen just once. This receptor was identified in a human donor with acute or convalescent COVID-19. The donor label of this sample is uncertain. The chain has TRBV15 and TRBJ1-6; 7 bases line up with TRBD1. The material sequenced was peripheral blood. For the CDR3, the DNA is TGTGCCACCAGCAGAGAAGGGGGCCCTGGTTCCTATAATTCACCCCTCCACTTT. It is translated as CATSREGGPGSYNSPLHF.